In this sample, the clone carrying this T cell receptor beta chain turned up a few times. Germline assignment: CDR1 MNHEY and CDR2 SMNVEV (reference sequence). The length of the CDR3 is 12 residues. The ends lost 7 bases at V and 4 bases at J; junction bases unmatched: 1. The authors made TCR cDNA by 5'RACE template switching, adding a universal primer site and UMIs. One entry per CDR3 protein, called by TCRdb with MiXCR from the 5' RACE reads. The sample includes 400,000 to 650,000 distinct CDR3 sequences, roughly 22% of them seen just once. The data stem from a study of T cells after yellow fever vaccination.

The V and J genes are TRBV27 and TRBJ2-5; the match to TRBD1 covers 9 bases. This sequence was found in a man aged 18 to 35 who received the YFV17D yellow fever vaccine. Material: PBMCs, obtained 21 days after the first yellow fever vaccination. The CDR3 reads CASMTGGETQYF. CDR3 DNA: TGTGCCAGCATGACAGGGGGAGAGACCCAGTACTTC.